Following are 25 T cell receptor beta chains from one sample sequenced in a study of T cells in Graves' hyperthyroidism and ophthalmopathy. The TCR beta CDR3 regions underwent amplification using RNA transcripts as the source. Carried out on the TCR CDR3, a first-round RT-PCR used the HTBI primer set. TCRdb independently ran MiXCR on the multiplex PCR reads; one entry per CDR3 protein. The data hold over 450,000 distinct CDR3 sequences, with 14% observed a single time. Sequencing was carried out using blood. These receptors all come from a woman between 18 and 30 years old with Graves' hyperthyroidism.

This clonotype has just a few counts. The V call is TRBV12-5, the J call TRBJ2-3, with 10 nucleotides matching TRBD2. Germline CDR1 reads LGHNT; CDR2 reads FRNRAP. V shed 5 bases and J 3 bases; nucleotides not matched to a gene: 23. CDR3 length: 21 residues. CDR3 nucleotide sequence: TGTGCTAGTGGTCTTGTAGGGGTAATGGAGCGGGAGGGCCTTTTTACAGATACGCAGTATTTT. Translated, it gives CASGLVGVMEREGLFTDTQYF.

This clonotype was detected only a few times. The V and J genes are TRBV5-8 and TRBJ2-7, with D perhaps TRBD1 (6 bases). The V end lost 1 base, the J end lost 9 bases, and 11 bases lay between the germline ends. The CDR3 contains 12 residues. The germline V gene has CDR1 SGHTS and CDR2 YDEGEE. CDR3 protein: CASSLTGSGQYV. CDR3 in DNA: TGTGCCAGCAGCTTGACAGGGTCCGGGCAGTACGTC.

The CDR3 sequence is CASSSGQGIRYEQYF. The CDR3 nucleotides are TGTGCCAGCAGCTCCGGACAGGGGATACGGTACGAGCAGTACTTC. This sequence joins TRBV7-9 and TRBJ2-7, with 9 bases identical to TRBD1. V was pared by 4 bases and J by 4 bases, with 8 bases of the junction left unmatched. The CDR3 totals 15 residues. From germline, CDR1 is SEHNR and CDR2 FQNEAQ (reference sequence).

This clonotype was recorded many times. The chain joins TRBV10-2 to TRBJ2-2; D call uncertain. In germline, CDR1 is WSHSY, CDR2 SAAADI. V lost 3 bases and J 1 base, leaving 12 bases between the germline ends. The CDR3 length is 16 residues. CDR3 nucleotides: TGCGCCAGCAGTGACTTGGTGTGGTTGAACACCGGGGAGCTGTTTTTT. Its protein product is CASSDLVWLNTGELFF.

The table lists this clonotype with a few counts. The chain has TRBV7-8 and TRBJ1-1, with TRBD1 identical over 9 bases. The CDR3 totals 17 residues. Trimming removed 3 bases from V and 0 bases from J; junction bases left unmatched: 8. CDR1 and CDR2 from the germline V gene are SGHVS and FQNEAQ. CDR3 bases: TGTGCCAGCAGCTTCGCGGACAGGGGATTAGTGAACACTGAAGCTTTCTTT. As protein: CASSFADRGLVNTEAFF.

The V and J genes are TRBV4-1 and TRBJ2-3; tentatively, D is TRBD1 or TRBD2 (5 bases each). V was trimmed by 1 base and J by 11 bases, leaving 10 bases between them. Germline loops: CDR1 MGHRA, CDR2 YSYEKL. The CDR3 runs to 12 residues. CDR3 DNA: TGCGCCAGCAGCCAAGTGGGGGAAATGCAGTATTTT. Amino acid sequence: CASSQVGEMQYF.

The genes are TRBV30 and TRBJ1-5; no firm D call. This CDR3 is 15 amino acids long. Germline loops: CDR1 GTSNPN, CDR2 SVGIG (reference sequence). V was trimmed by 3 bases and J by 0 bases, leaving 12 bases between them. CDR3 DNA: TGTGCCTGGAGCGCAGGAAGGGTTAGCAATCAGCCCCAGCATTTT. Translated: CAWSAGRVSNQPQHF.

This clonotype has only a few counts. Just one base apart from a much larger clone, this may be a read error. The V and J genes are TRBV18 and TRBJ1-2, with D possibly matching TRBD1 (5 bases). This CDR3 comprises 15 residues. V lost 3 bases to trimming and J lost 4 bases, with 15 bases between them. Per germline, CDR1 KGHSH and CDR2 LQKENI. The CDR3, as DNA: TGTGCCAGCTCACCGACAGAGACACAGGCCTATGGCTACACCTTC. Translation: CASSPTETQAYGYTF.

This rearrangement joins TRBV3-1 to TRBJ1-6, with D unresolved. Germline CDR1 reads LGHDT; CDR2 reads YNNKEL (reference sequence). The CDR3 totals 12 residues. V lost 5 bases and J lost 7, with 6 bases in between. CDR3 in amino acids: CASSDPNSPLHF. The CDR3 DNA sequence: TGTGCCAGCAGCGACCCAAATTCACCCCTCCACTTT.

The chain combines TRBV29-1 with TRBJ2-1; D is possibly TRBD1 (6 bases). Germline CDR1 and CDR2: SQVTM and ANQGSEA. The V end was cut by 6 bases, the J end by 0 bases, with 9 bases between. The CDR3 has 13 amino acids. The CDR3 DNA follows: TGCAGCGTAGACAGGAACTCCTACAATGAGCAGTTCTTC. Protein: CSVDRNSYNEQFF.

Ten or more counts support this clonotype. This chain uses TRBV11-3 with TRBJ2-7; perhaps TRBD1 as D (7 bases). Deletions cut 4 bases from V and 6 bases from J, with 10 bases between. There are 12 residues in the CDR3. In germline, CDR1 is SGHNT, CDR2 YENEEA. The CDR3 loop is CASSSGGGEQYF. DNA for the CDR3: TGTGCCAGCAGCTCAGGGGGAGGCGAGCAGTACTTC.

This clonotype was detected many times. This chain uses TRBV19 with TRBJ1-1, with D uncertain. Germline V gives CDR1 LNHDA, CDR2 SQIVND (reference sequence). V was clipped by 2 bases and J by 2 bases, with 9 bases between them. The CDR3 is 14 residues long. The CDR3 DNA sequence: TGTGCCAGTAGTATACCGGGGTCCAACACTGAAGCTTTCTTT. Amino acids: CASSIPGSNTEAFF. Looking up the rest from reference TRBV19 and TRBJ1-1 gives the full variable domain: DGGITQSPKYLFRKEGQNVTLSCEQNLNHDAMYWYRQDPGQGLRLIYYSQIVNDFQKGDIAEGYSVSREKKESFPLTVTSAQKNPTAFYLCASSIPGSNTEAFFGQGTRLTVV.

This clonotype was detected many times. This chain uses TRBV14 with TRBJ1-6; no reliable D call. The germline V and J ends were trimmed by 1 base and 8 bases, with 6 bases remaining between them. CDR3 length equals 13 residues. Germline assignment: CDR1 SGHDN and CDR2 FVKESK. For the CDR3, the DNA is TGTGCCAGCAGCCAAGGTTCTTATTCACCCCTCCACTTT. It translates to CASSQGSYSPLHF.

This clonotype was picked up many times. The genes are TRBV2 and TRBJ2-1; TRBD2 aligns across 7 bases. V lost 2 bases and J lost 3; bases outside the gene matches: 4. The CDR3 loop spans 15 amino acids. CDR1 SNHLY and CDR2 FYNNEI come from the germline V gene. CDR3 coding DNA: TGTGCCAGCAGTGAACGGGGGGATTTCTACAATGAGCAGTTCTTC. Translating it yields CASSERGDFYNEQFF.

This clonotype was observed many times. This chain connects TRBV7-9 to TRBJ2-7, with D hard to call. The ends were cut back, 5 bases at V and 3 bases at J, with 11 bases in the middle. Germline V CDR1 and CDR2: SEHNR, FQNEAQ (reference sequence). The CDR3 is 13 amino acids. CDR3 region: CASSPTDSYEQYV. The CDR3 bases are TGTGCCAGCAGCCCGACGGATAGCTACGAGCAGTACGTC.

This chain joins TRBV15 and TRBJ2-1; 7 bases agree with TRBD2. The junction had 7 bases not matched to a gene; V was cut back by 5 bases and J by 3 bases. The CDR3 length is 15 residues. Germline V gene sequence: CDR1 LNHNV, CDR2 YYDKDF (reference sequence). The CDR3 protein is CATSVRLADYNEQFF. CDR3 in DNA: TGTGCCACCAGCGTCAGGCTAGCGGACTACAATGAGCAGTTCTTC.

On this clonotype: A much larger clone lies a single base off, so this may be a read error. CDR3 nucleotide sequence: TGTGCCACGAAGGGATCTCCCGCCTACGAGCAGTACTTC. It translates to CATKGSPAYEQYF. This sequence joins TRBV19 and TRBJ2-7; D call uncertain. Germline values: CDR1 LNHDA, CDR2 SQIVND (reference sequence). Trimming cost V 10 bases and J 2 bases, with 15 bases left between them. The CDR3 totals 13 residues.

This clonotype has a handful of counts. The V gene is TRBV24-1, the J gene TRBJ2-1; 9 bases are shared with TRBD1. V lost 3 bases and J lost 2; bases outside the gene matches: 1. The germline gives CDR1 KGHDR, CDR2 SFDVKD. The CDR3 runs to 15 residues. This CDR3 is CATSDRQGAYNEQFF. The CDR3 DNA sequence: TGTGCCACCAGTGATCGACAGGGGGCCTACAATGAGCAGTTCTTC.

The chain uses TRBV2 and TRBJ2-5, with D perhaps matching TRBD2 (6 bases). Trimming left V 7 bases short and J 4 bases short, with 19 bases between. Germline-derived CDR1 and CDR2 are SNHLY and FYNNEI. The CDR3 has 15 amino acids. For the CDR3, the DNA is TGTGCCAGCACGACTCCTAGCGTTCGTCGAGAGACCCAGTACTTC. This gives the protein CASTTPSVRRETQYF.

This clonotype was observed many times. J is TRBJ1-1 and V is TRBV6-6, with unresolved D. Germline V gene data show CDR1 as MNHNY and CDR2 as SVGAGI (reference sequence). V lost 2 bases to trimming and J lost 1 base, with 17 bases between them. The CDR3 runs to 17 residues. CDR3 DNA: TGTGCCAGCAGTTACGACCCAACCAGCATGAGGAACACTGAAGCTTTCTTT. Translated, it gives CASSYDPTSMRNTEAFF.

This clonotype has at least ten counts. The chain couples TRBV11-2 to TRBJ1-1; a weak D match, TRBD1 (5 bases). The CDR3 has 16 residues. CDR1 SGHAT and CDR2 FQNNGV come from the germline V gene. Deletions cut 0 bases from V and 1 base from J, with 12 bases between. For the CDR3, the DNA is TGTGCCAGCAGCTTAGATGGTGCTGGACAGAACACTGAAGCTTTCTTT. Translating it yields CASSLDGAGQNTEAFF.

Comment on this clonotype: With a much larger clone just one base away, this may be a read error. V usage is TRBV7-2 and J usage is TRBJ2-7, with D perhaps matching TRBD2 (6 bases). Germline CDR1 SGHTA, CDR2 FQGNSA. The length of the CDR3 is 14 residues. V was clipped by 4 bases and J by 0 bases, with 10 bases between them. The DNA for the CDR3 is TGTGCCAGCAGCTCGCCTAGCGACTCCTACGAGCAGTACGTC. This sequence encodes CASSSPSDSYEQYV.

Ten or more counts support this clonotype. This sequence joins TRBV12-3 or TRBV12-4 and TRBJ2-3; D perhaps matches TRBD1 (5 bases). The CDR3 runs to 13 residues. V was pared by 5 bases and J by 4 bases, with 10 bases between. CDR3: CASSKGVADTQYF. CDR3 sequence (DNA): TGTGCCAGCAGTAAAGGGGTTGCAGATACGCAGTATTTT.

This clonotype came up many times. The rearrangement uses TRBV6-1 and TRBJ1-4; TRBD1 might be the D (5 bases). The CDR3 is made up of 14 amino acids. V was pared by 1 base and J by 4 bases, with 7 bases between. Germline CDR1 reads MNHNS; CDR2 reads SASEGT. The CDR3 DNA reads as TGTGCCAGCAGTGAAGACAGGCTTAATGAAAAACTGTTTTTT. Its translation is CASSEDRLNEKLFF.

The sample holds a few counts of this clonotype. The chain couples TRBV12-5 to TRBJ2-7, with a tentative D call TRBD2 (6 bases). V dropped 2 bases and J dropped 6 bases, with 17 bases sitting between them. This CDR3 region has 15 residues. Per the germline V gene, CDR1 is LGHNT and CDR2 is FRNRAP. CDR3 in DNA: TGTGCTAGTGGTTTGACCCGACTAGAAGGTGGCGAGCAGTACTTC. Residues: CASGLTRLEGGEQYF.